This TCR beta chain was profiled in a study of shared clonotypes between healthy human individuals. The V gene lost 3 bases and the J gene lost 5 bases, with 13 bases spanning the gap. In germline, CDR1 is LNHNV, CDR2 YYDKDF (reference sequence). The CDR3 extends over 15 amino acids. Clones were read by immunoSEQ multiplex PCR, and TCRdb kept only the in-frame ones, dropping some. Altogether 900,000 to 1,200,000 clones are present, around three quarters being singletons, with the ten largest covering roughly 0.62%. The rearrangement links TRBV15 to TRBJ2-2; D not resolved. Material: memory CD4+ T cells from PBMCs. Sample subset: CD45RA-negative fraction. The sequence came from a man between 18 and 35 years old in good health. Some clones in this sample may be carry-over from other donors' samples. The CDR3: CATSSSALGTGELFF. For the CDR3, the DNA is TGTGCCACCAGCAGTTCTGCGTTGGGGACCGGGGAGCTGTTTTTT.